This T cell receptor beta chain was obtained from a study of control samples from healthy donors and cancer patients. Measured with immunoSEQ multiplex PCR; TCRdb has only the in-frame clones, and not every one. The table lists just under 150,000 clones, 91% of them singletons. Per germline, CDR1 SGHTS and CDR2 YDEGEE. The CDR3 is made up of 17 amino acids. With V trimmed by 4 bases and J by 2 bases, 10 bases remained unmatched. This TCR was recovered from a man aged 30 to 39 in good health. Sample: blood. This chain links TRBV5-8 with TRBJ2-3, with 10 bases lining up with TRBD1. DNA for the CDR3: TGTGCCAGCAGCGCGGGACAGGGGAGGGAAGCCACAGATACGCAGTATTTT. As protein: CASSAGQGREATDTQYF.